Listed here is a single T cell receptor (beta chain). These data come from a study of blood T cell repertoires in COVID-19. Libraries were prepared by immunoSEQ multiplex PCR; TCRdb keeps only in-frame clonotypes and omits some of them. In the table there are 100,000 to 150,000 clones, approximately 83% of which are singletons. The sample taken for sequencing was peripheral blood. The TCR originated in a man between 60 and 70 years old with acute or convalescent COVID-19.

In DNA form, the CDR3 reads TGCGCCAGCAGCTTAGAGGGAGGCACAGATACGCAGTATTTT. This encodes CASSLEGGTDTQYF. The rearrangement links TRBV5-1 to TRBJ2-3; D might be TRBD2 (5 bases). Trimming removed 2 bases at V and 1 base at J, with 8 bases between. This CDR3 has 14 residues. Germline CDR1 is SGHRS and CDR2 is YFSETQ.